Shown below are 16 T cell receptor beta chains from a single sample sequenced in a study of blood T cell repertoires in COVID-19. Clones were read by immunoSEQ multiplex PCR, and TCRdb kept only the in-frame ones, dropping some. The repertoire has 250,000 or so clones, approximately 84% of them found once; the top ten carry around 3.5%. Sequencing was performed on PBMCs or T cells enriched from blood (not recorded which). The receptors come from a man in his forties or fifties who had recovered from COVID-19.

This chain connects TRBV7-6 to TRBJ2-3, with no clear D. The CDR3 consists of 15 residues. CDR1 is SGHVS, CDR2 FNYEAQ, per germline. V was cut by 5 bases and J by 3 bases, with 15 bases left in between. CDR3 DNA sequence: TGTGCCAGCAGCCCGACGTCGGAGTCGACAGATACGCAGTATTTT. Translation: CASSPTSESTDTQYF.

The chain joins TRBV18 to TRBJ1-4; TRBD1 is a possible D gene (5 bases). The CDR3 consists of 15 residues. Trimming removed 6 bases from V and 5 bases from J, with 16 bases in between. The germline CDR1 and CDR2 sequences are KGHSH and LQKENI. This CDR3 is CASSPGGTVNEKLFF. Written as DNA, the CDR3 is TGTGCCAGCTCCCCCGGCGGGACGGTAAATGAAAAACTGTTTTTT.

This chain connects TRBV11-3 to TRBJ2-7; 7 bases are shared with TRBD2. J gave up 6 bases and V 6 bases, and 8 bases lay outside the gene matches. The CDR3 is made up of 13 amino acids. Germline values: CDR1 SGHNT, CDR2 YENEEA. CDR3 residues: CASSFSRTSEQYF. CDR3 coding DNA: TGTGCCAGCAGTTTCAGTAGGACTAGCGAGCAGTACTTC. The entire variable domain, with the rest obtained from reference TRBV11-3 and TRBJ2-7, is as follows: EAGVVQSPRYKIIEKKQPVAFWCNPISGHNTLYWYLQNLGQGPELLIRYENEEAVDDSQLPKDRFSAERLKGVDSTLKIQPAELGDSAVYLCASSFSRTSEQYFGPGTRLTVT.

This clone was seen a single time. Here the CDR3 reads CASSIAVGTGELFF. The CDR3 coding sequence is TGTGCCAGTAGTATCGCGGTCGGTACCGGGGAGCTGTTTTTT. V usage is TRBV19 and J usage is TRBJ2-2; no clear D. Looked up from germline, CDR1 is LNHDA and CDR2 is SQIVND (reference sequence). Trimming took 3 bases from V and 5 from J, leaving 10 bases between them. CDR3 length equals 14 residues.

This clone was counted a few times. The chain employs TRBV30 and TRBJ1-2; 7 nucleotides agree with TRBD1. V dropped 2 bases and J dropped 2; count of bases not matched to a gene: 5. The CDR3 totals 14 residues. Germline values: CDR1 GTSNPN, CDR2 SVGIG (reference sequence). The CDR3 spells CAWSPTGPNYGYTF. In DNA form, the CDR3 reads TGTGCCTGGAGTCCGACAGGGCCAAACTATGGCTACACCTTC. Supplemented by reference TRBV30 and TRBJ1-2, the full variable domain reads SQTIHQWPATLVQPVGSPLSLECTVEGTSNPNLYWYRQAAGRGLQLLFYSVGIGQISSEVPQNLSASRPQDRQFILSSKKLLLSDSGFYLCAWSPTGPNYGYTFGSGTRLTVV.

The chain joins TRBV27 to TRBJ2-2; TRBD2 might be the D (7 bases). V was clipped by 2 bases and J by 4 bases, with 11 bases between them. The CDR3 extends over 15 amino acids. Germline loops: CDR1 MNHEY, CDR2 SMNVEV (reference sequence). CDR3 sequence reads: CASSLAGATTGELFF. The DNA of the CDR3 is TGTGCCAGCAGTTTAGCGGGGGCGACCACCGGGGAGCTGTTTTTT.

CDR3 nucleotides: TGTGCCAGCAGCCCTCACAGGGACCAAGAGACCCAGTACTTC. As protein: CASSPHRDQETQYF. This chain connects TRBV7-3 to TRBJ2-5, with D perhaps matching TRBD1 (6 bases). Trimming pared 5 bases from V and 0 bases from J, leaving 10 bases between. Germline V gene sequence: CDR1 SGHTA, CDR2 FQGTGA. The CDR3 sequence is 14 residues long.

The V call is TRBV5-4, the J call TRBJ1-1; the D is unclear. Deletions cut 3 bases from V and 1 base from J, with 10 bases between. The CDR3 consists of 14 residues. CDR1 and CDR2 from the germline V gene are SGHNT and YYREEE (reference sequence). The CDR3 DNA is TGTGCCAGCAGCTCCCAGAGACAGAACACTGAAGCTTTCTTT. Its translation is CASSSQRQNTEAFF.

The chain links TRBV18 to TRBJ2-2, with 14 positions matching TRBD2. The CDR3 has 18 amino acids. Losses at the gene ends were 1 base for V and 8 bases for J; bases not matched to a gene: 9. Per the germline V gene, CDR1 is KGHSH and CDR2 is LQKENI. The DNA for the CDR3 is TGTGCCAGCTCACCACTCCCCGGGACTAGCGGGAGTAATGGGGAGCTGTTTTTT. Translation: CASSPLPGTSGSNGELFF.

The J gene is TRBJ1-1, the V gene TRBV13, with 8 bases fitting TRBD1. V shed 3 bases, J shed 2 bases, and the junction held 5 bases outside the gene matches. The germline CDR1 and CDR2 sequences are PRHDT and FYEKMQ (reference sequence). There are 15 residues in the CDR3. The CDR3 is CASSFGDRINTEAFF. In nucleotides, the CDR3 is TGTGCCAGCAGCTTTGGGGACAGGATAAACACTGAAGCTTTCTTT.

This sequence joins TRBV5-8 and TRBJ2-1; possibly TRBD1 for D (6 bases). The CDR3 is made up of 12 amino acids. The germline V and J ends were trimmed by 3 bases and 16 bases, with 17 bases remaining between them. Germline V gene sequence: CDR1 SGHTS, CDR2 YDEGEE. CDR3 residues: CASSSSRGPFFF. The CDR3 bases are TGTGCCAGCAGCTCCAGCAGGGGTCCCTTTTTCTTC.

This clone was counted once. The V gene is TRBV7-8, the J gene TRBJ2-7; TRBD2 matches 14 bases. This CDR3 region has 17 residues. CDR1 SGHVS and CDR2 FQNEAQ come from the germline V gene. J lost 3 bases, V lost 4 bases, and 8 bases had no gene match. The CDR3 reads CASSSGTSGGIGYEQYF. In nucleotides, the CDR3 is TGTGCCAGCAGCTCAGGGACTAGCGGGGGAATCGGCTACGAGCAGTACTTC.

Only one count was recorded for this clone. The rearrangement uses TRBV4-1 and TRBJ2-7; D remains unclear. The CDR3 consists of 13 residues. V was pared by 4 bases and J by 5 bases, with 12 bases between. Germline CDR1 is MGHRA and CDR2 is YSYEKL. The CDR3 region is CASSLSTPHEQYF. The CDR3 nucleotides read TGCGCCAGCAGCCTAAGCACCCCCCACGAGCAGTACTTC.

This clone has just a few counts. The V call is TRBV12-5, the J call TRBJ1-4, with 7 bases that match TRBD1. The CDR3 totals 17 residues. The V and J ends lost 1 base and 3 bases, in that order; junction bases with no gene match: 8. Germline lookup yields CDR1 LGHNT and CDR2 FRNRAP. The chain's CDR3 is CASGLEWTGAANEKLFF. Written as DNA, the CDR3 is TGTGCTAGTGGTTTGGAATGGACAGGAGCGGCTAATGAAAAACTGTTTTTT.

V gene TRBV6-6 combines with J gene TRBJ1-4; unclear D gene. The CDR3 has 17 residues. Trimming stripped 5 bases from V and 2 bases from J, with 18 bases between. CDR1 and CDR2 from the germline V gene are MNHNY and SVGAGI (reference sequence). The CDR3 region is CASSLKGLYGTNEKLFF. The CDR3 DNA follows: TGTGCCAGCAGTCTGAAAGGCCTTTACGGGACTAATGAAAAACTGTTTTTT.

The chain employs TRBV19 and TRBJ1-3, with TRBD1 matching 9 bases. This CDR3 has 15 amino acids. Per the germline V gene, CDR1 is LNHDA and CDR2 is SQIVND (reference sequence). Trimming removed 7 bases from V and 8 bases from J; junction bases left unmatched: 12. CDR3: CASNPTQGAGYTIYF. CDR3 DNA: TGTGCCAGTAATCCCACACAGGGGGCTGGCTACACCATATATTTT.